The clone carrying this TCR beta chain was counted between two and nine times. Its matching antigen is unknown. The CDR3 length is 11 residues. The V gene lost 1 base and the J gene lost 13 bases, with 11 bases spanning the gap. Germline assignment: CDR1 MNHNS and CDR2 SASEGT. The sample comes from a study of lymphopenia after photon versus proton radiotherapy. Study-level points and caveats: Larger post-nadir TCR diversity loss correlated inversely with survival in deceased patients. Proton therapy kept repertoires fairly stable, unlike photons, which gained effector/memory cells. Survival link was tested only in deceased patients; proton benefit remains a possibility.

The table came from immunoSEQ multiplex PCR; TCRdb's copy has only in-frame clones and leaves some out. The sample yields approximately 58,000 clones, about 83% seen once. The TCR comes from a man aged 45-65 years with gastric cancer. Sequenced material: peripheral blood, taken from a patient treated with photon-based radiotherapy. This chain joins TRBV6-1 and TRBJ2-7; D is ambiguous. CDR3 sequence: CASSEELSAYF. DNA of the CDR3: TGTGCCAGCAGTGAAGAGCTCTCAGCATACTTC.